The 10 T cell receptor beta chains reported below all come from one sample, sequenced in a study of blood T cell repertoires in COVID-19. TCRdb's table, derived via immunoSEQ multiplex PCR, lists solely in-frame clones and lacks some. The sample lists some 150,000 clones; 86% were seen once. Material: PBMCs or T cells enriched from blood (not recorded which). The source of these receptors is a man aged 45-60 years who had recovered from COVID-19.

This clone was counted once. The rearrangement joins TRBV29-1 to TRBJ1-1; tentative D call: TRBD1 (6 bases). The CDR3 loop spans 12 amino acids. Germline values: CDR1 SQVTM, CDR2 ANQGSEA. The V gene lost 3 bases and the J gene lost 6 bases, with 11 bases spanning the gap. The CDR3: CSVDLGAAEAFF. The CDR3 nucleotides read TGCAGCGTTGATTTGGGGGCCGCTGAAGCTTTCTTT.

V usage is TRBV9 and J usage is TRBJ2-1; TRBD2 matches at 8 bases. V trimming: 1 base; J trimming: 8 bases; junction bases outside the gene matches: 8. The CDR3 consists of 15 residues. Germline V CDR1 and CDR2: SGDLS, YYNGEE. For the CDR3, the DNA is TGTGCCAGCAGCGTAATTAGCGGGGCTAGGGATGAGCAGTTCTTC. Encoded protein: CASSVISGARDEQFF.

V gene TRBV6-5 combines with J gene TRBJ1-1; the D gene is possibly TRBD1 (5 bases). This CDR3 is built from 14 residues. Trimming removed 6 bases from V and 2 bases from J, with 13 bases in between. Germline CDR1 MNHEY, CDR2 SVGAGI. As DNA, the CDR3 is TGTGCCAGCAGCTCCTACGGGGGAAACACTGAAGCTTTCTTT. Translation: CASSSYGGNTEAFF.

The chain is built from TRBV10-3 and TRBJ2-3; D might be TRBD1 (5 bases). Germline values: CDR1 ENHRY, CDR2 SYGVKD. This CDR3 has 14 residues. V was cut by 3 bases and J by 6 bases, with 13 bases left in between. The DNA for the CDR3 is TGTGCCATCAGTGAACCTCTAGGGGTGGATACGCAGTATTTT. It yields the protein CAISEPLGVDTQYF.

The chain is built from TRBV29-1 and TRBJ1-1; weak D call: TRBD1 (5 bases). CDR1 is SQVTM, CDR2 ANQGSEA, per germline. Deletions cut 1 base from V and 2 bases from J, with 8 bases between. This CDR3 is 13 amino acids long. CDR3 nucleotides: TGCAGCGTTGAAGGGGACTTTAACACTGAAGCTTTCTTT. Translated, it gives CSVEGDFNTEAFF.

The V call is TRBV3-1 (or the pseudogene TRBV3-2), the J call TRBJ1-4; 7 positions agree with TRBD1. The ends lost 0 bases at V and 13 bases at J; junction bases unmatched: 5. Per the germline V gene, CDR1 is LGHDT and CDR2 is YNNKEL (reference sequence). The CDR3 consists of 13 residues. The CDR3 here is CASSQDRGRGLFF. Written as DNA, the CDR3 is TGTGCCAGCAGCCAAGATAGGGGGCGCGGACTGTTTTTT.

The J gene is TRBJ1-2, the V gene TRBV28; D ambiguous. In germline, CDR1 is MDHEN, CDR2 SYDVKM. Trimming left V 6 bases short and J 0 bases short, with 11 bases between. The CDR3 contains 14 residues. The CDR3 loop reads CASRQPGSNYGYTF. For the CDR3, the DNA is TGTGCCAGCAGGCAACCCGGGTCTAACTATGGCTACACCTTC.

The V call is TRBV28, the J call TRBJ1-1; tentative D call: TRBD1 (6 bases). The V gene lost 3 bases and the J gene lost 7 bases, with 27 bases spanning the gap. The CDR3 loop spans 18 amino acids. Germline values: CDR1 MDHEN, CDR2 SYDVKM. The CDR3 here is CASSFIGIRLGAFGEAFF. As DNA, the CDR3 is TGTGCCAGCAGTTTTATCGGCATTCGTTTGGGGGCGTTTGGTGAAGCTTTCTTT.

The chain carries TRBV9 and TRBJ1-3; D is perhaps TRBD1 (5 bases). Trimming pared 4 bases from V and 0 bases from J, leaving 11 bases between. Germline V gene data show CDR1 as SGDLS and CDR2 as YYNGEE. CDR3 length equals 15 residues. As DNA, the CDR3 is TGTGCCAGCAGCAAACAGGAGATCTCTGGAAACACCATATATTTT. This encodes CASSKQEISGNTIYF.

The chain has TRBV7-2 and TRBJ2-3, with 10 bases matching TRBD2. CDR1 and CDR2 from the germline V gene are SGHTA and FQGNSA. V lost 0 bases to trimming and J lost 2 bases; unmatched junction nucleotides: 8. There are 18 residues in the CDR3. The CDR3 reads CASSLAPSGGVYTDTQYF. The CDR3 coding sequence is TGTGCCAGCAGCTTAGCTCCCAGCGGGGGGGTATACACAGATACGCAGTATTTT.